These 20 T cell receptor beta chains share one sample of origin, sequenced in a study of cytomegalovirus exposure and HLA in healthy donors (dated by TCRdb to about 2017). Libraries were made using the immunoSEQ multiplex PCR assay. The table comes from immuneACCESS by way of TCRdb, which keeps in-frame sequences with V and J called. Part of the clones is missing from these tables; in studies checked, under half for an unresolved V gene and the rest for unknown reasons. This sample gives 150,000 to 200,000 clones in total; approximately 85% of them show up just once. Of the sample, over 1.1% is held by the ten largest clones. Sequenced: PBMCs. The receptors were gathered from a woman aged 18-35 years in good health and CMV-seronegative.

The rearrangement joins TRBV9 to TRBJ2-3; D call uncertain. V was pared by 0 bases and J by 0 bases, with 11 bases between. The CDR3 covers 16 residues. Germline CDR1 and CDR2: SGDLS and YYNGEE. The CDR3 here is CASSVDGGRSTDTQYF. DNA of the CDR3: TGTGCCAGCAGCGTAGATGGTGGCAGAAGCACAGATACGCAGTATTTT.

The chain couples TRBV5-4 to TRBJ2-7; 9 nucleotides agree with TRBD1. Trimming cost V 7 bases and J 5 bases; bases outside gene matches: 10. Germline V gene sequence: CDR1 SGHNT, CDR2 YYREEE (reference sequence). The CDR3 length is 14 residues. The CDR3 nucleotides read TGTGCCAGCGGCCGGGACAGGGCGTTCCACGAGCAGTACTTC. Translated, it gives CASGRDRAFHEQYF.

The chain has TRBV5-6 and TRBJ1-1; D is perhaps TRBD1 (5 bases). This CDR3 has 13 residues. Germline V gene sequence: CDR1 SGHDT, CDR2 YYEEEE. V was shortened by 3 bases and J by 7 bases, with 13 bases between the two germline ends. CDR3 sequence reads: CASSSNPGGEAFF. The CDR3 DNA is TGTGCCAGCAGCTCAAATCCGGGGGGTGAAGCTTTCTTT.

CDR3 residues: CAISESEETQYF. The CDR3 nucleotides are TGTGCCATCAGTGAGTCGGAGGAGACCCAGTACTTC. V gene TRBV10-3 combines with J gene TRBJ2-5; D not certain. With 0 bases removed from V and 5 bases from J, the gap between germline ends came to 4 bases. The CDR3 covers 12 residues. The V gene's germline CDR1 is ENHRY and CDR2 SYGVKD.

The CDR3, as DNA: TGTGCCAGCAGTTCACTCCAGGGGGCGCCTGACACTGAAGCTTTCTTT. It is translated as CASSSLQGAPDTEAFF. This chain uses TRBV27 with TRBJ1-1, with 8 bases that match TRBD1. CDR1 and CDR2 from the germline V gene are MNHEY and SMNVEV (reference sequence). V lost 4 bases, J lost 3 bases, and 10 bases stayed unmatched. There are 16 residues in the CDR3.

The CDR3, as DNA: TGTGCCAGCAGTGAGGCGGACAGGACGTTTGATGGCTACACCTTC. Protein: CASSEADRTFDGYTF. V is TRBV6-1 and J is TRBJ1-2; TRBD1 matches 7 bases. The V gene's germline CDR1 is MNHNS and CDR2 SASEGT. The CDR3 consists of 15 residues. After removal of 3 bases from V and 6 bases from J, the junction contained 10 bases not matched to a gene.

The gene calls are TRBV6-6 and TRBJ2-5; the match to TRBD1 covers 9 bases. V shed 5 bases, J shed 5 bases, and the junction held 9 bases outside the gene matches. Germline V gene data show CDR1 as MNHNY and CDR2 as SVGAGI (reference sequence). The CDR3 consists of 15 residues. The CDR3 DNA reads as TGTGCCAGCAGTGCACCGGGACAGGGAGGCGAGACCCAGTACTTC. This codes for CASSAPGQGGETQYF.

The DNA of the CDR3 is TGCGCCAGCAGTCCGGGACAGGGGGGGAAGCAGTACTTC. This encodes CASSPGQGGKQYF. This sequence joins TRBV4-1 and TRBJ2-7; TRBD1 agrees at 11 bases. CDR3 length: 13 residues. The V gene's germline CDR1 is MGHRA and CDR2 YSYEKL. V shed 6 bases and J 8 bases; nucleotides not matched to a gene: 6.

As DNA, the CDR3 is TGTGCCAGCAACCCAGCGGGAGCGAATGAGCAGTTCTTC. This translates into CASNPAGANEQFF. The chain combines TRBV9 with TRBJ2-1; 8 nucleotides match TRBD2. This CDR3 comprises 13 residues. Germline V lookup: CDR1 SGDLS, CDR2 YYNGEE. V was clipped by 6 bases and J by 7 bases; unmatched bases: 6.

The chain links TRBV5-8 to TRBJ2-2; tentatively, D is TRBD1 (6 bases). The CDR3 is made up of 15 amino acids. Germline lookup yields CDR1 SGHTS and CDR2 YDEGEE. V was pared by 4 bases and J by 4 bases, with 14 bases between. For the CDR3, the DNA is TGTGCCAGCAGCCAAACAGGGAGCGGCACCGGGGAGCTGTTTTTT. Protein: CASSQTGSGTGELFF.

This clone was seen more than once but under ten times. The rearrangement uses TRBV7-6 and TRBJ1-6; TRBD1 agrees at 7 bases. The CDR3 consists of 16 residues. V gave up 5 bases and J gave up 10 bases; unmatched junction bases: 14. Germline V lookup: CDR1 SGHVS, CDR2 FNYEAQ. The CDR3 protein is CASSLGTAISGSPLHF. The CDR3 DNA reads as TGTGCCAGCAGCCTAGGGACAGCCATATCCGGCTCACCCCTCCACTTT. The full variable domain, rest sourced from reference TRBV7-6 and TRBJ1-6, is GAGVSQSPRYKVTKRGQDVALRCDPISGHVSLYWYRQALGQGPEFLTYFNYEAQQDKSGLPNDRFSAERPEGSISTLTIQRTEQRDSAMYRCASSLGTAISGSPLHFGNGTRLTVT.

The chain combines TRBV2 with TRBJ1-2; 8 bases match TRBD1. J lost 4 bases, V lost 1 base, and 2 bases had no gene match. This CDR3 has 14 residues. Germline loops: CDR1 SNHLY, CDR2 FYNNEI. DNA of the CDR3: TGTGCCAGCAGTGAAGACAGGGGGTTCTATGGCTACACCTTC. As protein: CASSEDRGFYGYTF.

This chain joins TRBV4-2 and TRBJ1-2; no clear D. The V end was cut by 1 base, the J end by 4 bases, with 13 bases between. The CDR3 spans 15 residues. The germline CDR1 and CDR2 sequences are LGHNA and YNFKEQ. The chain's CDR3 is CASSQGRDNSYGYTF. CDR3 bases: TGTGCCAGCAGCCAAGGCCGGGATAACTCCTATGGCTACACCTTC.

The chain uses TRBV7-2 and TRBJ2-3, with 7 nucleotides matching TRBD2. Germline V gives CDR1 SGHTA, CDR2 FQGNSA. There are 15 residues in the CDR3. V was clipped by 6 bases and J by 4 bases; unmatched bases: 10. CDR3 coding DNA: TGTGCCAGCAGACCCACTAGCGCCGTCGCAGATACGCAGTATTTT. Its protein product is CASRPTSAVADTQYF.

This clone was found once. The chain is built from TRBV5-3 and TRBJ2-1, with 8 bases fitting TRBD2. TRBV5-3 is annotated as an ORF whose role is uncertain. V lost 3 bases to trimming and J lost 0 bases; unmatched junction nucleotides: 2. The CDR3 length is 15 residues. The CDR3 region has the DNA TGTGCCAGAAGCTGCGGGGGGCCCTCCTACAATGAGCAGTTCTTC. Its protein is CARSCGGPSYNEQFF.

The chain uses TRBV18 and TRBJ2-1; weak D call: TRBD2 (6 bases). Trimming cost V 2 bases and J 1 base, with 9 bases left between them. The CDR3 spans 15 residues. Germline CDR1 is KGHSH and CDR2 is LQKENI. The CDR3 here is CASSPDGRSYNEQFF. Written as DNA, the CDR3 is TGTGCCAGCTCACCAGACGGGAGATCCTACAATGAGCAGTTCTTC.

The J gene is TRBJ1-3, the V gene TRBV11-2, with 7 bases aligning to TRBD1. The germline V gene has CDR1 SGHAT and CDR2 FQNNGV. CDR3 length equals 17 residues. The trim removed 1 base at V and 2 bases at J, leaving 8 bases unmatched. The CDR3 is CASSLVTRQGPGNTIYF. As DNA, the CDR3 is TGTGCCAGCAGCTTAGTAACCCGACAGGGCCCTGGAAACACCATATATTTT.

The CDR3 here is CASSSLLVGPEAFF. CDR3 bases: TGCGCCAGCAGCTCCCTTCTGGTGGGCCCTGAAGCTTTCTTT. The V gene is TRBV5-1, the J gene TRBJ1-1; D is unclear. CDR1 and CDR2 from the germline V gene are SGHRS and YFSETQ. CDR3 size: 14 residues. Trimming took off 3 bases at V and 6 bases at J, with 15 bases between the two ends.

This chain links TRBV9 with TRBJ2-3, with 10 bases aligning to TRBD2. CDR1 and CDR2 from the germline V gene are SGDLS and YYNGEE. The CDR3 totals 15 residues. The J segment lost 5 bases and the V segment lost 3 bases, leaving 6 bases of the junction unmatched. The CDR3 coding sequence is TGTGCCAGCAGCGGATTAGCGGGAGGTCAAGATACGCAGTATTTT. This encodes CASSGLAGGQDTQYF.

This chain uses TRBV5-1 with TRBJ1-1; no reliable D call. Germline lookup yields CDR1 SGHRS and CDR2 YFSETQ. The CDR3 extends over 13 amino acids. Trimming removed 4 bases at V and 2 bases at J, with 9 bases between. The CDR3 here is CASSTDGNTEAFF. CDR3 coding DNA: TGCGCCAGCAGCACAGACGGTAACACTGAAGCTTTCTTT. The variable domain in full, completed from reference TRBV5-1 and TRBJ1-1, reads KAGVTQTPRYLIKTRGQQVTLSCSPISGHRSVSWYQQTPGQGLQFLFEYFSETQRNKGNFPGRFSGRQFSNSRSEMNVSTLELGDSALYLCASSTDGNTEAFFGQGTRLTVV.